Presented here are 17 T cell receptor beta chains from one specimen sequenced in a study of cytomegalovirus exposure and HLA in healthy donors (dated by TCRdb to 2016 to 2017). The method behind the library was the immunoSEQ multiplex PCR assay. The multiplex PCR relied on a mix of 60 forward primers for TCR Vbeta segments and 13 reverse primers for TCR Jbeta segments. TCRdb provides this immuneACCESS table in a form limited to in-frame rearrangements. Some clones are lacking; in checked studies, under half of them reflect an unresolved V gene, and why the rest are absent is not known. This sample comprises about 190,000 clones, under 85% of them detected only once. Of the sample, approximately 1.5% is held by the ten largest clones. The sequenced material came from PBMCs. These TCRs come from a woman between 18 and 30 years old in good health and CMV-seronegative.

V is TRBV5-1 and J is TRBJ2-7; 8 positions agree with TRBD1. Germline trimming cut 4 bases from V and 7 bases from J; bases unmatched to any gene: 16. The germline gives CDR1 SGHRS, CDR2 YFSETQ. CDR3 size: 16 residues. The CDR3 nucleotides are TGCGCCAGCAGCCCGCCGAGACAGGGGTATCCATGGGAGCAGTACTTC. Translating it yields CASSPPRQGYPWEQYF.

The rearrangement joins TRBV7-6 to TRBJ2-1; maybe TRBD2 (5 bases). The CDR3 totals 12 residues. Germline lookup yields CDR1 SGHVS and CDR2 FNYEAQ. With 5 bases removed from V and 9 bases from J, the gap between germline ends came to 11 bases. This CDR3 reads CASSNRAGEQFF. The CDR3 DNA follows: TGTGCCAGCAGCAACCGGGCGGGTGAGCAGTTCTTC. Supplemented by reference TRBV7-6 and TRBJ2-1, the full variable domain reads GAGVSQSPRYKVTKRGQDVALRCDPISGHVSLYWYRQALGQGPEFLTYFNYEAQQDKSGLPNDRFSAERPEGSISTLTIQRTEQRDSAMYRCASSNRAGEQFFGPGTRLTVL.

The rearrangement links TRBV5-3 to TRBJ2-7; 10 nucleotides align to TRBD1. TRBV5-3 has ORF status, its function being uncertain. CDR3 length: 15 residues. V shed 6 bases and J 0 bases; nucleotides not matched to a gene: 6. CDR3 DNA: TGTGCCAGAATCCGGGACAGGGGTAACTCCTACGAGCAGTACTTC. Translation: CARIRDRGNSYEQYF.

The chain employs TRBV28 and TRBJ2-3; a possible D gene is TRBD1 (5 bases). Trimming took 3 bases from V and 6 from J, leaving 10 bases between them. The CDR3 totals 13 residues. CDR1 is MDHEN and CDR2 is SYDVKM in the germline V gene. The DNA of the CDR3 is TGTGCCAGCAGTTTCGGTCGACAGGATACGCAGTATTTT. Translation: CASSFGRQDTQYF.

There are a few counts of this clone. V gene TRBV6-5 combines with J gene TRBJ2-7; TRBD2 agrees at 13 bases. Germline V gene lookup returns CDR1 MNHEY and CDR2 SVGAGI. Trimming at V came to 9 bases and at J to 3 bases, leaving 8 bases not matched to a gene. The CDR3 runs 15 residues. The CDR3, as DNA: TGTGCCAGTACTAGCGGGAGGGCCCTTGTCTACGAGCAGTACTTC. This gives the protein CASTSGRALVYEQYF.

This clone was detected a few times. The V gene is TRBV7-2, the J gene TRBJ1-2; D is undetermined. The CDR3 runs to 15 residues. V was pared by 0 bases and J by 2 bases, with 10 bases between. Germline-derived CDR1 and CDR2 are SGHTA and FQGNSA. The CDR3 sequence: CASSLAVVRNYGYTF. The CDR3, as DNA: TGTGCCAGCAGCTTAGCCGTGGTTAGAAACTATGGCTACACCTTC.

The chain uses TRBV5-1 and TRBJ2-1; TRBD2 agrees at 12 bases. V shed 5 bases, J shed 5 bases, and the junction held 5 bases outside the gene matches. CDR3 length: 15 amino acids. Per germline, CDR1 SGHRS and CDR2 YFSETQ. CDR3 amino acids: CASSLGLAGNNEQFF. The CDR3 region has the DNA TGCGCCAGCAGTCTTGGACTAGCGGGGAACAATGAGCAGTTCTTC.

The genes are TRBV27 and TRBJ2-6, with D possibly matching TRBD2 (6 bases). This CDR3 has 15 residues. Trimming took off 4 bases at V and 2 bases at J, with 9 bases between the two ends. Looked up from germline, CDR1 is MNHEY and CDR2 is SMNVEV (reference sequence). CDR3: CASSSRRAGANVLTF. For the CDR3, the DNA is TGTGCCAGCAGTTCTAGGAGGGCTGGGGCCAACGTCCTGACTTTC.

This clone appeared a few times. The V gene is TRBV11-2, the J gene TRBJ1-1; D remains unclear. CDR1 SGHAT and CDR2 FQNNGV come from the germline V gene. V was pared by 0 bases and J by 5 bases, with 13 bases between. The CDR3 has 15 residues. The CDR3 loop reads CASSLDSYSGTEAFF. CDR3 in DNA: TGTGCCAGCAGCTTAGATTCCTACTCGGGGACTGAAGCTTTCTTT.

The chain recombines TRBV19 with TRBJ1-5; 10 bases agree with TRBD1. The CDR3 extends over 13 amino acids. CDR1 is LNHDA, CDR2 SQIVND, per germline (reference sequence). The V gene end was trimmed by 7 bases and the J gene end by 5 bases; junction bases not matched to a gene: 2. The CDR3 reads CASKGQGYQPQHF. DNA for the CDR3: TGTGCCAGTAAGGGACAGGGGTATCAGCCCCAGCATTTT.

The genes are TRBV27 and TRBJ1-1; TRBD1 might be the D (5 bases). Trimming removed 0 bases at V and 4 bases at J, with 9 bases between. Germline-derived CDR1 and CDR2 are MNHEY and SMNVEV (reference sequence). The CDR3 sequence is 14 residues long. The CDR3 nucleotides read TGTGCCAGCAGTTTATCCCTGGGGGGCACTGAAGCTTTCTTT. Protein product: CASSLSLGGTEAFF.

V and J are TRBV5-5 and TRBJ1-1; TRBD1 might be the D (5 bases). Trimming left V 1 base short and J 3 bases short, with 10 bases between. The CDR3 is 14 residues long. Germline V CDR1 and CDR2: SGHKS, YYEKEE (reference sequence). This CDR3 is CASSLWGGDTEAFF. CDR3 DNA: TGTGCCAGCAGCTTGTGGGGGGGTGACACTGAAGCTTTCTTT.

The V call is TRBV29-1, the J call TRBJ1-5; possibly TRBD1 for D (6 bases). Germline loops: CDR1 SQVTM, CDR2 ANQGSEA. The CDR3 is 13 amino acids. V lost 6 bases to trimming and J lost 3 bases, with 12 bases between them. For the CDR3, the DNA is TGCAGCGTCGGAGACAGGATCAATCAGCCCCAGCATTTT. Residues: CSVGDRINQPQHF.

The chain joins TRBV5-6 to TRBJ1-3, with TRBD1 as a possible D gene (5 bases). V lost 4 bases and J 0 bases, leaving 17 bases between the germline ends. The CDR3 totals 17 residues. Germline CDR1 SGHDT, CDR2 YYEEEE. The CDR3 spells CASSDPRTHSSGNTIYF. The CDR3, as DNA: TGTGCCAGCAGCGATCCCCGGACACACAGCTCTGGAAACACCATATATTTT. Full variable domain (remainder filled in from reference TRBV5-6 and TRBJ1-3): DAGVTQSPTHLIKTRGQQVTLRCSPKSGHDTVSWYQQALGQGPQFIFQYYEEEERQRGNFPDRFSGHQFPNYSSELNVNALLLGDSALYLCASSDPRTHSSGNTIYFGEGSWLTVV.

This chain links TRBV5-1 with TRBJ2-2; 9 bases fit TRBD1. Trimming removed 0 bases from V and 7 bases from J; junction bases left unmatched: 4. This CDR3 region has 15 residues. Germline CDR1 and CDR2: SGHRS and YFSETQ. CDR3 in amino acids: CASSLEGQGIGELFF. In DNA form, the CDR3 reads TGCGCCAGCAGCTTGGAGGGACAGGGTATCGGGGAGCTGTTTTTT.

The chain combines TRBV9 with TRBJ1-1; unclear D gene. The CDR3 length is 13 residues. Germline CDR1 is SGDLS and CDR2 is YYNGEE. The ends were cut back, 6 bases at V and 5 bases at J, with 14 bases in the middle. CDR3 in DNA: TGTGCCAGCACCGAGTTAGGGAGAACTGAAGCTTTCTTT. As protein: CASTELGRTEAFF.

The genes are TRBV28 and TRBJ2-1; unclear D gene. Trimming took off 2 bases at V and 7 bases at J, with 6 bases between the two ends. Germline loops: CDR1 MDHEN, CDR2 SYDVKM. The CDR3 is 12 residues long. In nucleotides, the CDR3 is TGTGCCAGCAGTTTACTCTCGAATGAGCAGTTCTTC. Translated, it gives CASSLLSNEQFF.